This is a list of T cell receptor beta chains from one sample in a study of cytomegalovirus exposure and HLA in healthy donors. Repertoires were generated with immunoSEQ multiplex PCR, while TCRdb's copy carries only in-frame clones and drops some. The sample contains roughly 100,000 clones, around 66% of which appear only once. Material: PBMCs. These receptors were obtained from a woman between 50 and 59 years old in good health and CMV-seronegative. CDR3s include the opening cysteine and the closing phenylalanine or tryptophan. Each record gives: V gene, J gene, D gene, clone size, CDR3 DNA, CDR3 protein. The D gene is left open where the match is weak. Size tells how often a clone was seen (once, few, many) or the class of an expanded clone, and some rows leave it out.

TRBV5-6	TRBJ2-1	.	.	TGTGCCAGCAGCCCGGCCCCTACAGACAATGAGCAGTTCTTC	CASSPAPTDNEQFF
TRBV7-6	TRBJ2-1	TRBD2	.	TGTGCCAGCAGCTTAGTGAGCGGGGGGGCCGATGAGCAGTTCTTC	CASSLVSGGADEQFF
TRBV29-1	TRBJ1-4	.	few	TGCAGCGTTGAAGATCGGAGCTGGGGGCGACATGAAAAACTGTTTTTT	CSVEDRSWGRHEKLFF
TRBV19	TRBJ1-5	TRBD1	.	TGTGCCAGTAGTAGCCCCATCGGGACAGGAGATGAGCCCCAGCATTTT	CASSSPIGTGDEPQHF
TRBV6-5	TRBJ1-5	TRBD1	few	TGTGCCAGCAGCGAACAGGGGATAGCCAATCAGCCCCAGCATTTT	CASSEQGIANQPQHF
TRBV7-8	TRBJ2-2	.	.	TGTGCCAGCAGCCGGTTCCGCGCCGGGGAGCTGTTTTTT	CASSRFRAGELFF
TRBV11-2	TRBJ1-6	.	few	TGTGCCAGCAGCTCCGACCTAAGGGGAACCCTCCACTTT	CASSSDLRGTLHF
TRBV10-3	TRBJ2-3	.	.	TGTGCCATCAGTGACATAGATACGCAGTATTTT	CAISDIDTQYF
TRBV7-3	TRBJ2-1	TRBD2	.	TGTGCCAGCAGCCCGGGACACTCGGGACTAGCGGGCTCTAGTGAGCAGTTCTTC	CASSPGHSGLAGSSEQFF
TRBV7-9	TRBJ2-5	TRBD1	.	TGTGCCAGCAGCTTCCGGGACAGGGTTGGGGAGACCCAGTACTTC	CASSFRDRVGETQYF
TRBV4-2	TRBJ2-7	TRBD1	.	TGTGCCAGCAGCCAAGAACGGCAGGGGGCTGGCGAGCAGTACTTC	CASSQERQGAGEQYF
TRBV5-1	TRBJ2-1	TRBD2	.	TGCGCCAGCAGCTTGGAATCTGTTAGCGGGAGTTTTGGGAGAACCAATGAGCAGTTCTTC	CASSLESVSGSFGRTNEQFF
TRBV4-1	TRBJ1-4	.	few	TGCGCCAGCAGCCAAGATCCCGTCGGAAAACTGTTTTTT	CASSQDPVGKLFF
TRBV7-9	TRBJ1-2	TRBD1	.	TGTGCCGTACAGACAGGGGCTAACTATGGCTACACCTTC	CAVQTGANYGYTF
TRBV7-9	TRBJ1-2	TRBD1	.	TGTGCCAGCAGCCTGGGACAGGGGGGTGGCTACACCTTC	CASSLGQGGGYTF
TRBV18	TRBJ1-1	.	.	TGTGCCAGCTCACCCCAGGACACTGAAGCTTTCTTT	CASSPQDTEAFF
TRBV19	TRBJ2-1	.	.	TGTGCCAGTAGTATTGCGGCGGGTAGCTCCTACAATGAGCAGTTCTTC	CASSIAAGSSYNEQFF
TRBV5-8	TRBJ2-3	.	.	TGTGCCAGCAGCTTTCTGGGAGTCACAGATACGCAGTATTTT	CASSFLGVTDTQYF
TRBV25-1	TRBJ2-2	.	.	TGTGCCAGCAGTGGTGTGGTAGCGGCCGGGGAGCTGTTTTTT	CASSGVVAAGELFF
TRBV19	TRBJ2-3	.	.	TGTGCCAGTAGTAGGGGGGACGACACAGATACGCAGTATTTT	CASSRGDDTDTQYF
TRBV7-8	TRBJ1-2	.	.	TGTGCCAGCAGCTCCAGTGAGGCTTATCATGGCTACACCTTC	CASSSSEAYHGYTF
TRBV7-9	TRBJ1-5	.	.	TGTGCCAGCAGCTTAGAGGCCGGGGGACCCCAGCATTTT	CASSLEAGGPQHF
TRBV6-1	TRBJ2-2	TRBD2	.	TGTGCCACCCGGGAGGCCGGGGAGCTGTTTTTT	CATREAGELFF
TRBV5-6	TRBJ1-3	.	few	TGTGCCAGCAGCCGCCAACAGCTACTTATGGGCACCATATATTTT	CASSRQQLLMGTIYF
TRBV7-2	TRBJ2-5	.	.	TGTGCCAGCAGCTTGACTAGGATGGAGACCCAGTACTTC	CASSLTRMETQYF
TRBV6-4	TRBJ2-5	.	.	TGTGCCAGCAGTGACTCCTCTACAGGGCCACAAGAGACCCAGTACTTC	CASSDSSTGPQETQYF
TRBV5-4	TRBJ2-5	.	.	TGTGCCAGCAGCTTGGCACAAAACCAAGAGACCCAGTACTTC	CASSLAQNQETQYF
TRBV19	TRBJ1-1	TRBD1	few	TGTGCCAGTAGTAGGGGACAGCGAGTCTCTGAAGCTTTCTTT	CASSRGQRVSEAFF
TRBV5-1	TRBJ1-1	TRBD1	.	TGCGCCAGCAGCGCCCAAGACAGGGGCACTGAAGCTTTCTTT	CASSAQDRGTEAFF
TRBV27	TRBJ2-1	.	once	TGTGCCAGCAGTTTAGGAGCAGCACCATACAATGAGCAGTTCTTC	CASSLGAAPYNEQFF
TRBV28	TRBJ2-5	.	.	TGTGCCAGCAGACCTGAAGGGGGTTGGGAGACCCAGTACTTC	CASRPEGGWETQYF
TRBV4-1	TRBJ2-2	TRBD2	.	TGCGCCAGCAGCCAAGTGTCTAGCGGGGGCTCGGAGCTGTTTTTT	CASSQVSSGGSELFF
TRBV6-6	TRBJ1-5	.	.	TGTGCCAGCAACCCGGAACAGCTCAATCAGCCCCAGCATTTT	CASNPEQLNQPQHF
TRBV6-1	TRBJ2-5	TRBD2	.	TGTGCCAGCAGTGAAGTCTTTAGCGGGGGGTCTGGGACCCAGTACTTC	CASSEVFSGGSGTQYF
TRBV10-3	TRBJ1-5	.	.	TGTGCCTCCCGGGGGGCTTACGATCAGCCCCAGCATTTT	CASRGAYDQPQHF
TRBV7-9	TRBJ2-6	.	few	TGTGCCAGCAGCTTGGGACACGACTCTGGGGCCAACGTCCTGACTTTC	CASSLGHDSGANVLTF
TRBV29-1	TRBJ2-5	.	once	TGCAGCGTTGAAGGACTAGTTTGGAGAGAGACCCAGTACTTC	CSVEGLVWRETQYF
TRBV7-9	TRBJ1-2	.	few	TGTGCCAGCAGCTCTGGCAGGGTAGGGTATGGCTACACCTTC	CASSSGRVGYGYTF
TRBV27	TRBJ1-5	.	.	TGTGCCAGCAGCCCTGGGCTGACGAATCAGCCCCAGCATTTT	CASSPGLTNQPQHF
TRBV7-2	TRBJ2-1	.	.	TGTGCCAGCAGCTTAGCCGCTAGCTCCTACAATGAGCAGTTCTTC	CASSLAASSYNEQFF
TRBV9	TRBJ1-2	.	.	TGTGCCAGCAGCGTAGATGTGGTAGGGCAGGGCTATGGCTACACCTTC	CASSVDVVGQGYGYTF
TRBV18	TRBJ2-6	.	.	TGTGCCAGCTCACCACGGTCCCCAGCGGCCTCTGGGGCCAACGTCCTGACTTTC	CASSPRSPAASGANVLTF
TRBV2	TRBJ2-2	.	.	TGTGCCAGCAGTGATACCAGGGATGCGAACACCGGGGAGCTGTTTTTT	CASSDTRDANTGELFF
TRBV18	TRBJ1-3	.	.	TGTGCCAGCTCACCGGGCACAGTTGGAAACACCATATATTTT	CASSPGTVGNTIYF
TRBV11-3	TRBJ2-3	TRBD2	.	TGTGCCAGCAGCGTGGGCGGGAGTCGTTCAGATACGCAGTATTTT	CASSVGGSRSDTQYF
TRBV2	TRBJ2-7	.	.	TGTGCCAGCACCGAAGGGAGGTGGTCCTCCCCCTACGAGCAGTACTTC	CASTEGRWSSPYEQYF
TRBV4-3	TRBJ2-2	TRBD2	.	TGCGCCAGCAGCCAGGCGTTGACTAGCGGATACACCGGGGAGCTGTTTTTT	CASSQALTSGYTGELFF
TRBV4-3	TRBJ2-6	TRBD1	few	TGCGCCAGCAGCCAAGGGCCGGGCAGGGGGCAGTCTGGGGCCAACGTCCTGACTTTC	CASSQGPGRGQSGANVLTF
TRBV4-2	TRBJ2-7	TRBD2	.	TGTGCCAGCAGCCCGATTGGCGGGGGGGCATACGAGCAGTACTTC	CASSPIGGGAYEQYF
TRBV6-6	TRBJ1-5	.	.	TGTGCCAGCAGTTACTCCTCGGAGCAGGGTCAGCCCCAGCATTTT	CASSYSSEQGQPQHF
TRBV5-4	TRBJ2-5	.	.	TGTGCCAGCAGCTTTGATCTGAGGTACCAAGAGACCCAGTACTTC	CASSFDLRYQETQYF
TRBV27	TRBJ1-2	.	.	TGTGCCAGCAGCCTACCAGGGCGCGGCTACACCTTC	CASSLPGRGYTF